This T cell receptor (beta chain) comes out of a study of T cell repertoires in cytomegalovirus infection. V lost 6 bases and J lost 4; bases outside the gene matches: 5. Germline V gene lookup returns CDR1 LNHDA and CDR2 SQIVND (reference sequence). CDR3 length: 15 residues. Comment on this clonotype: A read error may be the cause here, since a much bigger clone is one base away.

Each CDR3 protein is one row after TCRdb ran MiXCR on the reads. This sample has 490,000 or so distinct CDR3 sequences, with about 11% found just once. The sequenced sample consisted of PBMCs. The chain is built from TRBV19 and TRBJ2-1, with 11 bases aligning to TRBD2. This receptor was taken from a human donor in good health (CMV status not recorded). Some clones in this sample may be carry-over from other donors' samples. The CDR3 bases are TGTGCCAGTAGGGCCGGGACTAGCGGTTACAATGAGCAGTTCTTC. Residues: CASRAGTSGYNEQFF. Combining the CDR3 with reference TRBV19 and TRBJ2-1 gives the whole variable domain DGGITQSPKYLFRKEGQNVTLSCEQNLNHDAMYWYRQDPGQGLRLIYYSQIVNDFQKGDIAEGYSVSREKKESFPLTVTSAQKNPTAFYLCASRAGTSGYNEQFFGPGTRLTVL.